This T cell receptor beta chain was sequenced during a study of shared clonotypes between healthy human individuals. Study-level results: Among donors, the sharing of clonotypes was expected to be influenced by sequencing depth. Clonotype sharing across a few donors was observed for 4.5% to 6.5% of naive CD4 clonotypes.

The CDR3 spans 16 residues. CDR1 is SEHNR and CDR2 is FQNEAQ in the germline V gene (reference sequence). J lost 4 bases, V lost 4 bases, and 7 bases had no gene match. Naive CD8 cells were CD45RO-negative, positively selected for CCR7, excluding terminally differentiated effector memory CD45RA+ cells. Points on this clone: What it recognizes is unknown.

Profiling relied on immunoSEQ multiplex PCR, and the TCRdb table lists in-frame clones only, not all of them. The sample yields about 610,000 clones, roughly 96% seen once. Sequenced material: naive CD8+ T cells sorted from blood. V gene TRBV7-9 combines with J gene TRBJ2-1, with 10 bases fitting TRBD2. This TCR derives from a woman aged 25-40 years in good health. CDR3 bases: TGTGCCAGCAGCTCCAGAACTAGCGGGACGTACAATGAGCAGTTCTTC. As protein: CASSSRTSGTYNEQFF.